This TCR beta chain was sequenced during a study of blood T cells in healthy people across ages (dated by TCRdb to between 2014 and 2017). About the full investigation: In model experiments, template switching captured about one uniquely barcoded TCR beta cDNA molecule for every two T cells. The donors were divided into four age groups: young (average approximately 16 years), middle-aged (around 41), aged (roughly 66) and long-lived (more than 75). To track age-related changes in TCR beta repertoire diversity, the study relied on deep sequencing normalized with unique cDNA molecular identifiers. For two donors (one aged 18 to 30 and one aged 80 or older), the study analyzed two additional independent replicas of 1 million unique cDNA reads from the same blood draw.

Including cysteine and phenylalanine, the CDR3 has 14 amino acids. CDR3 DNA only is kept here, 42 bases in frame from base 1. Based on the germline V gene, the CDR1 and CDR2 sequences are LGHNA and YSLEER. Relative to germline, V is 3 bases shorter and J is 5 bases shorter, with 11 bases between their ends. The method behind the library was 5' RACE. The sequencer was an Illumina HiSeq 2500. The second PCR ran for roughly 7 to 11 cycles and used a J-beta primer mix along with a sample-barcoded 5' primer. A unique molecular identifier was introduced onto each TCR beta cDNA molecule by a template-switch 5' adaptor carrying 12 random nucleotides. At least 2.5 million CDR3-containing paired-end reads were obtained from each sample. All of the RNA was converted into first-strand cDNA using the Mint cDNA synthesis kit, with a TRBC-specific oligonucleotide serving as the primer. All cDNA was treated with uracil-DNA glycosylase and then went through a first 18-cycle PCR with the universal primers M1SS and BC2_uni_R. The original methods were these. Normalization of each sample was performed by random selection of 1 million high-quality reads, each carrying a distinct molecular identifier. Instead of being binned into consensus sequences, reads with shared molecular identifiers were discarded. MiTCR, run with a Q25 quality threshold and the strictest error-elimination algorithm, handled CDR3 identification, clonotype clustering and error correction. Lower-bound total TCR beta diversity was estimated with a nonparametric unseen species model using Euler transformation. The raw public data were reprocessed by TCRdb itself: fastp quality trimming at Q25, MiXCR clonotype calling, in-frame beta chains only. CDR3 protein duplicates are merged, each entry listing the most common genes and DNA. These V and J calls rely on TCRdb rather than the paper's analysis. Here the sample has more than 900,000 distinct CDR3 sequences; 25% to 30% occur a single time. The ten largest clones capture 10% of the sample.

What the study reported, not specific to this receptor: The percentage of naive T cells measured by flow cytometry correlated strongly with observed TCR beta diversity. Estimates of total diversity from one million sequenced T cells were regarded as lower bounds and underestimates. Compared with the aged group, the long-lived group had more naive CD4+ T cells, fewer expanded clones and increased TCR diversity, suggesting age selection. Because the CMV infection status of the donors was unknown, age-related changes in expanded clonotypes may potentially have been confounded. As age increased, observed TCR beta diversity per million T cells dropped in a roughly linear way, and a significant reduction was already evident by age about 36. Because profiling used bulk unsorted PBMCs, naive and antigen-experienced compartments could not be compared conclusively.

The donors were 40 or so Caucasian individuals from Russia, aged roughly 6 to 90 years, who were systemically healthy. Each donor gave approximately 9.3 milliliters of peripheral blood, collected into EDTA-treated Vacutainer tubes. PBMCs were isolated by Ficoll-Paque density-gradient centrifugation, with at least 7 million obtained per sample. Trizol reagent was used to extract total RNA from PBMCs, with at least 5.5 micrograms per sample. Naive CD45RAhigh/CD27high T cell percentages were measured by flow cytometry on a PBMC aliquot from every donor. In regard to this clonotype: The clone's antigen remains unknown. A much larger clone is a single base away; this may be a read error.

The same sample was also studied in work on T cells of mothers and their children. As the second publication notes: Nine systemically healthy Caucasian individuals served as donors, namely three mothers together with their six children. cDNA synthesis consumed the entire amount of extracted RNA, loaded at approximately 1.4 ug RNA in each 15 ul reaction. In the second PCR, sample barcodes and 2-4 random nucleotides were introduced via the M1S primer. Each mother yielded over 8 million TCR beta CDR3 reads and each child some 3 million reads. Thymic selection similarly shapes TCR recombination output in related and unrelated pairs, with minor effect from inherited differences. Related mother-child pairs always showed normalized repertoire overlap that was slightly higher than in unrelated mother-child pairs, though the difference was never significant. Persistent microchimeric T cell clones were not detected, at a sensitivity of around 99 clones per million clonotypes. In the study, deep NGS was used to compare the TCR beta repertoires of mothers and children, and features distinguishing related mother-child pairs from unrelated individuals were sought. On average, the children were around 11 +/- 4 years old, while the mothers were approximately 41 +/- 4 years old. Libraries were sequenced on Illumina HiSeq 2000 with 100+100 nt paired-end reads after adapter ligation with NEBNext reagents. To prevent cross-contamination, the mother and child libraries were prepared a month apart and were sequenced in separate runs. Between about 500,000 and 2,300,000 distinct TCR beta clonotypes were identified per donor. Naive TCR beta clonotypes were estimated from low-frequency clonotypes matched to each donor's FACS-determined naive share, without sorting.

The specimen sequenced was blood. The V and J genes are TRBV4-3 and TRBJ2-1, with no confidently assigned D gene. The TCR comes from a woman between 35 and 50 years old in good health. Read as DNA, the sequence is TGCGCCAGCAGCCATCCCACCAGAAACAATGAGCAGTTCTTC. It translates to CASSHPTRNNEQFF.